This entry describes one T cell receptor (beta chain). Methods used by the authors: Amplified reference gene primers provided the basis for estimating nucleated cell counts. Clones were read by immunoSEQ multiplex PCR, and TCRdb kept only the in-frame ones, dropping some. Clonal size and the V and J genes are those of that table, whereas D and trimming came from the DNA. The sample contains about 120,000 clones, 55% to 75% of which appear only once. The data were obtained in a study of blood T cell repertoires in COVID-19. On the study more broadly: COVID-19 samples, acute and convalescent, were from the United States, Italy and Spain. In each case, the material was cDNA or gDNA derived from T cells, B-cell-depleted T cells, or PBMCs.

Trimming at V came to 3 bases and at J to 11 bases, leaving 10 bases not matched to a gene. This CDR3 is built from 14 residues. Germline-derived CDR1 and CDR2 are LNHDA and SQIVND (reference sequence). Sequencing used peripheral blood. This chain joins TRBV19 and TRBJ2-4; 7 nucleotides agree with TRBD2. This receptor was taken from a woman aged 70-85 years with acute or convalescent COVID-19. CDR3 in amino acids: CASSIGLAGTLQYF. CDR3 DNA sequence: TGTGCCAGTAGTATTGGCTTAGCGGGCACCCTTCAGTACTTC.